The next 31 T cell receptor beta chains were all read from a single sample in a study of T cells in women clearing cervical HPV infection. TCRdb's table, derived via immunoSEQ multiplex PCR, lists solely in-frame clones and lacks some. The sample table sets out some 46,000 clones. Sequencing used blood buffy coat. The receptors were gathered from a woman aged 18 to 75 with a cervical HPV16 infection that either progressed to CIN3+ or cleared (not recorded which).

Comment on this clone: The CDR3 goes on 3 residues after the read ends, and that part is filled in from the germline J gene. The chain is built from TRBV30 and TRBJ2-1, with a possible D match to TRBD2 (6 bases). The CDR3 is made up of 12 amino acids. V lost 3 bases to trimming and J lost 7 bases, with 10 bases between them. From germline, CDR1 is GTSNPN and CDR2 SVGIG (reference sequence). This chain's CDR3 is CAWSWAGNEQFF. CDR3 DNA (partial): TGTGCCTGGAGCTGGGCGGGAAATGAG.

As regards this clone: The read stops 3 residues short of the end of the CDR3; the missing end is completed from the germline J gene. The chain employs TRBV5-4 and TRBJ2-5, with 7 bases identical to TRBD2. With 3 bases clipped from V and 5 bases from J, the junction kept 7 bases outside the gene matches. The germline gives CDR1 SGHNT, CDR2 YYREEE (reference sequence). The length of the CDR3 is 14 residues. Partial CDR3 DNA: TGTGCCAGCAGCTCTGCCAGGGAGGGGGAGACC. It is translated as CASSSAREGET. The whole CDR3 reads CASSSAREGETQYF.

On this clone: The read ends 3 residues early relative to the CDR3; the germline J gene fills the gap. This chain uses TRBV6-2 or TRBV6-3 with TRBJ2-1, with a weak D call TRBD1 (5 bases). Deletions cut 4 bases from V and 4 bases from J, with 14 bases between. The CDR3 length is 15 residues. CDR1 is MNHEY and CDR2 is SVGEGT in the germline V gene. The CDR3: CASSLQDSRYNEQFF. CDR3 bases read: TGTGCCAGCAGTTTACAGGATAGCCGGTACAATGAG.

On this clone: Read data end 3 residues before the CDR3 end; the end is taken from the germline J gene. V usage is TRBV30 and J usage is TRBJ1-5, with 7 bases fitting TRBD1. The V gene's germline CDR1 is GTSNPN and CDR2 SVGIG (reference sequence). The CDR3 is 13 residues long. The J segment lost 6 bases and the V segment lost 1 base, leaving 3 bases of the junction unmatched. Partial CDR3 DNA: TGTGCCTGGAGTGGACAGGGAAGTCAGCCC. It yields the protein CAWSGQGSQP. The CDR3, in full, reads CAWSGQGSQPQHF.

A remark on this clone: The read stops 3 residues short of the end of the CDR3; the missing end is completed from the germline J gene. The chain combines TRBV19 with TRBJ1-6, with 9 bases matching TRBD1. CDR1 is LNHDA, CDR2 SQIVND, per germline (reference sequence). The CDR3 runs 17 residues. CDR3 amino acids: CASSIVTAGQGDLALHF. Incomplete CDR3 DNA: TGTGCCAGTAGTATAGTGACGGCGGGACAGGGTGATCTGGCC.

A note on this clone: The read terminates 3 residues before the CDR3 end, so the remaining end is supplied by the germline J gene. The chain uses TRBV7-2 and TRBJ1-5, with D possibly being TRBD1 (6 bases). In germline, CDR1 is SGHTA, CDR2 FQGNSA. V was pared by 5 bases and J by 9 bases, with 14 bases between. The CDR3 consists of 13 residues. The covered CDR3 bases are TGTGCCAGCAGCCTGGACAGTCAAGGGCCC. The encoded protein is CASSLDSQGP. The complete CDR3 protein is CASSLDSQGPQHF.

Details on this clone: From the germline J gene comes the end of the CDR3, since the read stops 3 residues before it. The rearrangement links TRBV20-1 to TRBJ1-5; unclear D gene. V was cut by 0 bases and J by 6 bases, with 15 bases left in between. This CDR3 comprises 15 residues. Germline lookup yields CDR1 DFQATT and CDR2 SNEGSKA (reference sequence). Here the CDR3 reads CSARDSKGTSQPQHF. The CDR3 DNA, read in part, is TGCAGTGCTAGAGATTCCAAGGGTACTAGTCAGCCC.

On this clone: From the germline J gene comes the end of the CDR3, since the read stops 3 residues before it. The chain uses TRBV6-9 and TRBJ1-2, with TRBD1 matching 7 bases. Germline V lookup: CDR1 MNHGY, CDR2 SVAAGI. J gave up 0 bases and V 1 base, and 20 bases lay outside the gene matches. The CDR3 contains 21 residues. The sequenced part of the CDR3 DNA is TGTGCCAGCAGTTATTTTACGCCCGAACGCTCCAGGGGGACTCCTAACTATGGC. This translates into CASSYFTPERSRGTPNYG. In full, the CDR3 is CASSYFTPERSRGTPNYGYTF.

Turning to this clone: The CDR3 extends 3 residues past the end of the read, so its final part is completed from the germline J gene. V and J are TRBV2 and TRBJ1-6, with 7 nucleotides matching TRBD1. The CDR3 loop spans 15 amino acids. The germline V gene has CDR1 SNHLY and CDR2 FYNNEI. V was clipped by 3 bases and J by 8 bases; unmatched bases: 7. CDR3 DNA (partial): TGTGCCAGCAGTGACTCGACAGGGAAGTATTCACCC. It codes for CASSDSTGKYSP. The full CDR3 reads CASSDSTGKYSPLHF. Full variable domain (missing parts from reference TRBV2 and TRBJ1-6): EPEVTQTPSHQVTQMGQEVILRCVPISNHLYFYWYRQILGQKVEFLVSFYNNEISEKSEIFDDQFSVERPDGSNFTLKIRSTKLEDSAMYFCASSDSTGKYSPLHFGNGTRLTVT.

As regards this clone: The read is 3 residues too short to cover the CDR3 end, so that end is filled in from the germline J gene. This chain links TRBV2 with TRBJ1-5; unclear D gene. V lost 4 bases to trimming and J lost 1 base, with 20 bases between them. The germline V gene has CDR1 SNHLY and CDR2 FYNNEI. This CDR3 has 18 residues. The CDR3 loop reads CASSVSTKSPISNQPQHF. The CDR3 DNA, read in part, is TGTGCCAGCAGTGTGTCGACAAAAAGTCCCATCAGCAATCAGCCC.

On this clone itself: From the germline J gene comes the end of the CDR3, since the read stops 3 residues before it. The chain has TRBV30 and TRBJ2-7; 10 bases are a match to TRBD2. Germline CDR1 GTSNPN, CDR2 SVGIG (reference sequence). The CDR3 is made up of 14 amino acids. V gave up 3 bases and J gave up 3 bases; unmatched junction bases: 5. The CDR3 sequence is CAWSPGTSDYEQYF. CDR3 DNA (partial): TGTGCCTGGAGCCCCGGGACTAGCGACTACGAG.

On this clone: The read gets to within 3 residues of the CDR3 end, and the germline J gene fills in the rest. This chain connects TRBV19 to TRBJ1-1; D not resolved. CDR3 length: 15 residues. The V end lost 3 bases, the J end lost 4 bases, and 15 bases lay between the germline ends. Germline V gives CDR1 LNHDA, CDR2 SQIVND (reference sequence). Here the CDR3 reads CASSISVRSSTEAFF. Partial CDR3 DNA: TGTGCCAGTAGTATTTCTGTCAGGAGTAGCACTGAA. Using reference TRBV19 and TRBJ1-1 for the parts outside the CDR3, the full variable domain is DGGITQSPKYLFRKEGQNVTLSCEQNLNHDAMYWYRQDPGQGLRLIYYSQIVNDFQKGDIAEGYSVSREKKESFPLTVTSAQKNPTAFYLCASSISVRSSTEAFFGQGTRLTVV.

With respect to this clone: The read halts 3 residues ahead of the CDR3 end, with the missing end drawn from the germline J gene. The chain joins TRBV7-9 to TRBJ1-1; TRBD1 might be the D (5 bases). V was trimmed by 6 bases and J by 7 bases, leaving 15 bases between them. Per the germline V gene, CDR1 is SEHNR and CDR2 is FQNEAQ (reference sequence). CDR3 size: 13 residues. The sequenced CDR3 bases are TGTGCCAGCAGTCAAGGGGAGACACGTGAA. Encoded protein: CASSQGETRE. The entire CDR3 protein is CASSQGETREAFF. The entire variable domain, with the rest obtained from reference TRBV7-9 and TRBJ1-1, is as follows: DTGVSQNPRHKITKRGQNVTFRCDPISEHNRLYWYRQTLGQGPEFLTYFQNEAQLEKSRLLSDRFSAERPKGSFSTLEIQRTEQGDSAMYLCASSQGETREAFFGQGTRLTVV.

As to this clone: The sequenced fragment ends 3 residues before the CDR3 boundary, so the rest is inferred from the germline J gene. This specimen includes other DNA sequences encoding the same CDR3. The chain carries TRBV19 and TRBJ1-3; 7 nucleotides agree with TRBD1. CDR3 size: 16 residues. V lost 0 bases, J lost 1 base, and 3 bases stayed unmatched. Germline loops: CDR1 LNHDA, CDR2 SQIVND (reference sequence). The DNA read from the CDR3 is TGTGCCAGTAGTATAGAAACGACAGGGTCTGGAAACACC. This sequence encodes CASSIETTGSGNT. The whole CDR3 reads CASSIETTGSGNTIYF.

Of note for this clone: The CDR3 goes on 3 residues after the read ends, and that part is filled in from the germline J gene. J is TRBJ2-7 and V is TRBV12-3 or TRBV12-4, with D maybe TRBD1 (5 bases). The CDR3 extends over 13 amino acids. With 5 bases removed from V and 3 bases from J, the gap between germline ends came to 11 bases. CDR3 bases read: TGTGCCAGCAGTCTAAGGGGTTTCTACGAG. This gives the protein CASSLRGFYE. The whole CDR3 reads CASSLRGFYEQYF.

As for this clone: The sequence runs out 3 residues before the end of the CDR3; the remainder is reconstructed from the germline J gene. This rearrangement joins TRBV2 to TRBJ1-5; D is perhaps TRBD1 (5 bases). Germline V lookup: CDR1 SNHLY, CDR2 FYNNEI. With 6 bases removed from V and 3 bases from J, the gap between germline ends came to 21 bases. The CDR3 is 17 amino acids. The sequenced CDR3 bases are TGTGCCAGCAGCCCCTCCGGCAGGGCTTTGCACAATCAGCCC. Amino acids: CASSPSGRALHNQP. The CDR3 reads in full as CASSPSGRALHNQPQHF.

As for this clone: The observed sequence ends 3 residues before the CDR3 terminus, with the missing tail filled in from the germline J gene. The chain has TRBV20-1 and TRBJ2-7; D perhaps matches TRBD1 (6 bases). The germline CDR1 and CDR2 sequences are DFQATT and SNEGSKA (reference sequence). The germline V and J ends were trimmed by 5 bases and 4 bases, with 9 bases remaining between them. The CDR3 covers 11 residues. The CDR3 bases that were read are TGCAGTGCTCGAACAGGGTACGAG. It yields the protein CSARTGYE. Given in full, the CDR3 is CSARTGYEQYF.

Partial CDR3 DNA: TGTGCCAGTAGCCTAATACTAGGTTACGAG. It specifies CASSLILGYE. The full CDR3 is CASSLILGYEQYF. The chain carries TRBV19 and TRBJ2-7, with a tentative D call TRBD2 (5 bases). The read finishes 3 residues shy of the CDR3 end, and the germline J gene is used to complete it. From germline, CDR1 is LNHDA and CDR2 SQIVND (reference sequence). V dropped 6 bases and J dropped 4 bases, with 13 bases sitting between them. The CDR3 is 13 amino acids.

Notes on this clone: The CDR3 end is not reached by the read, which stops 3 residues before it; the germline J gene fills it in. The chain joins TRBV7-8 to TRBJ2-3; the D is unclear. V lost 2 bases to trimming and J lost 0 bases, with 3 bases between them. This CDR3 spans 13 amino acids. CDR1 is SGHVS and CDR2 is FQNEAQ in the germline V gene. The CDR3: CASSLPSTDTQYF. The CDR3 DNA, read in part, is TGTGCCAGCAGCTTACCGAGCACAGATACG.

For this clone: The read ends 3 residues shy of where the CDR3 ends; the end is completed using the germline J gene. The V and J genes are TRBV28 and TRBJ2-5, with D perhaps matching TRBD2 (6 bases). This CDR3 is 17 amino acids long. With 4 bases removed from V and 2 bases from J, the gap between germline ends came to 20 bases. Germline V CDR1 and CDR2: MDHEN, SYDVKM. The DNA read from the CDR3 is TGTGCCAGCAGTTCGGGGACTGCGGCTCTGCCACAAGAGACC. Translating gives CASSSGTAALPQET. The CDR3 in its entirety is CASSSGTAALPQETQYF.

Note on this clone: The observed sequence ends 3 residues before the CDR3 terminus, with the missing tail filled in from the germline J gene. The chain couples TRBV6-4 to TRBJ2-1; TRBD1 matches 8 bases. This CDR3 has 16 residues. The V segment lost 4 bases and the J segment 1 base; nucleotides outside the gene matches: 6. Looked up from germline, CDR1 is MRHNA and CDR2 is SNTAGT. The CDR3 reads CASSVRQGLSYNEQFF. Incomplete CDR3 DNA: TGTGCCAGCAGTGTAAGACAGGGGCTATCCTACAATGAG.

The CDR3 sequence is CASSSRYTGELFF. CDR3 bases read: TGTGCCAGCAGCTCAAGGTACACCGGGGAG. The chain joins TRBV7-9 to TRBJ2-2; no clear D gene. The CDR3 extends 3 residues past the end of the read, so its final part is completed from the germline J gene. The germline CDR1 and CDR2 sequences are SEHNR and FQNEAQ (reference sequence). The ends were cut back, 4 bases at V and 3 bases at J, with 6 bases in the middle. The CDR3 length is 13 residues.

Concerning this clone: The CDR3 goes on 3 residues after the read ends, and that part is filled in from the germline J gene. This chain links TRBV30 with TRBJ1-2, with D uncertain. Trimming shortened V by 3 bases and J by 7 bases, and 9 bases separated the two germline ends. This CDR3 spans 11 amino acids. Germline CDR1 reads GTSNPN; CDR2 reads SVGIG (reference sequence). CDR3 protein: CAWSSVRGYTF. The part of the CDR3 DNA that was read is TGTGCCTGGAGCTCAGTTCGTGGC.

A note on this clone: With the read ending 3 residues before the CDR3 end, the germline J gene is used to fill in that end. The genes are TRBV6-1 and TRBJ1-5; TRBD1 is a possible D gene (6 bases). The V gene lost 2 bases and the J gene lost 4 bases, with 12 bases spanning the gap. CDR3 length: 15 amino acids. Germline CDR1 is MNHNS and CDR2 is SASEGT. CDR3 residues: CASSESGHPNQPQHF. CDR3 bases read: TGTGCCAGCAGTGAATCGGGACATCCTAATCAGCCC.

A note on this clone: The CDR3 end lies 3 residues beyond the end of the read and is filled in from the germline J gene. The chain joins TRBV7-3 to TRBJ2-2; D ambiguous. The CDR3 sequence is 13 residues long. Germline lookup yields CDR1 SGHTA and CDR2 FQGTGA. Incomplete CDR3 DNA: TGTGCCAGCAGCCCTTCAGTCCTTTCACCG. Protein: CASSPSVLSP. The whole CDR3 protein reads CASSPSVLSPLFF.

Concerning this clone: The read terminates 3 residues ahead of where the CDR3 ends, so the germline J gene completes it. The genes are TRBV29-1 and TRBJ1-2; D ambiguous. V lost 5 bases and J lost 5, with 15 bases in between. CDR3 length: 13 amino acids. Per the germline V gene, CDR1 is SQVTM and CDR2 is ANQGSEA. The CDR3 sequence is CSVSGIAEYGYTF. The sequenced CDR3 bases are TGCAGCGTTTCGGGGATTGCCGAATATGGC.

Remarks on this clone: The read ends 3 residues shy of where the CDR3 ends; the end is completed using the germline J gene. The chain has TRBV30 and TRBJ1-5; D remains ambiguous. Germline V gene lookup returns CDR1 GTSNPN and CDR2 SVGIG (reference sequence). This CDR3 comprises 12 residues. V was clipped by 3 bases and J by 8 bases, with 11 bases between them. The CDR3 DNA, read in part, is TGTGCCTGGAGCCGGGGTCCCGAGCCC. Translated, it gives CAWSRGPEP. The full CDR3 is CAWSRGPEPQHF.

With respect to this clone: With the read ending 3 residues before the CDR3 end, the germline J gene is used to fill in that end. The gene calls are TRBV19 and TRBJ2-1; TRBD2 aligns across 7 bases. Looked up from germline, CDR1 is LNHDA and CDR2 is SQIVND (reference sequence). V lost 1 base and J lost 0; bases outside the gene matches: 9. The CDR3 covers 18 residues. The CDR3 here is CASSIVVRAGSSYNEQFF. The CDR3 DNA, read in part, is TGTGCCAGTAGTATAGTTGTCCGAGCGGGGAGCTCCTACAATGAG.

The CDR3 bases that were read are TGCGCCAGCAGTCCCGGGACTAATCAGCCC. The encoded protein is CASSPGTNQP. The whole CDR3 protein reads CASSPGTNQPQHF. The chain links TRBV10-1 to TRBJ1-5; possibly TRBD1 for D (5 bases). The sequenced fragment ends 3 residues before the CDR3 boundary, so the rest is inferred from the germline J gene. V shed 5 bases and J shed 4 bases, with 9 bases lying between them. This CDR3 region has 13 residues. Germline CDR1 is WNHNN and CDR2 is SYGVQD (reference sequence).

The part of the CDR3 DNA that was read is TGTGCCAGCAGCTCCCCAGACAGGGGTGTCTACGAG. It translates to CASSSPDRGVYE. The whole CDR3 is CASSSPDRGVYEQYF. The V and J genes are TRBV7-9 and TRBJ2-7; TRBD1 agrees at 8 bases. The read terminates 3 residues ahead of where the CDR3 ends, so the germline J gene completes it. V lost 4 bases to trimming and J lost 3 bases; unmatched junction nucleotides: 8. The CDR3 contains 15 residues. CDR1 and CDR2 (germline): SEHNR, FQNEAQ (reference sequence).

In the case of this clone: The read gets to within 3 residues of the CDR3 end, and the germline J gene fills in the rest. The chain joins TRBV19 to TRBJ2-3; D is possibly TRBD1 or TRBD2 (5 bases each). V was cut by 0 bases and J by 5 bases, with 12 bases left in between. From germline, CDR1 is LNHDA and CDR2 SQIVND (reference sequence). This CDR3 has 15 amino acids. The CDR3 bases that were read are TGTGCCAGTAGTATAGACGAGGGGATTTTAGATACG. The encoded protein is CASSIDEGILDT. The entire CDR3 is CASSIDEGILDTQYF.